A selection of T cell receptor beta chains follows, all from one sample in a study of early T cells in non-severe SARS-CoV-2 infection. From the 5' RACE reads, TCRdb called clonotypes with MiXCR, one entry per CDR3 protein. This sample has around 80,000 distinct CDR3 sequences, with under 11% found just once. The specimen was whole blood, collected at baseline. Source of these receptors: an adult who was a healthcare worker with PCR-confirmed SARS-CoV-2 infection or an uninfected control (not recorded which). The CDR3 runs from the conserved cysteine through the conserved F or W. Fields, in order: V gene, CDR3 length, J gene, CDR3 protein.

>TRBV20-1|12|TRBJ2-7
CSAKQGPYEQYF
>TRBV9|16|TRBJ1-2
CASSVAPTGANYGYTF
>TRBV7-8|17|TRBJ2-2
CASTSFRGGGSTGELFF
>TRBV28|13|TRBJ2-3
CASRDSFTDTQYF
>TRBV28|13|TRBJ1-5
CASTIGRNQPQHF
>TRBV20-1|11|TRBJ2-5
CSASTQETQYF
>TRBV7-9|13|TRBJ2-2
CASTIPPPGELFF
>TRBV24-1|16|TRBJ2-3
CATSDPLAGGRDTQYF
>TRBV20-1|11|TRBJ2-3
CSAVTGGTQYF
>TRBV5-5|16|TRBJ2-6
CASSLIAGDGANVLTF
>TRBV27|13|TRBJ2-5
CASSSYSSETQYF
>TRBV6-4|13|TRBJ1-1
CASSVRLNTEAFF
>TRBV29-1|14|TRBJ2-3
CSGMSGFGTDTQYF
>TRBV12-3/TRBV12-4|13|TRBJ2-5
CASSLSGVETQYF
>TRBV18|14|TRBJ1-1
CASSFQGANTEAFF
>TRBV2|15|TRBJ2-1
CASILIAGTYNEQFF
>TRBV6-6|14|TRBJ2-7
CASSPQRDRSEQYF
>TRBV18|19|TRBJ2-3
CASSTRSTGTGTSTDTQYF
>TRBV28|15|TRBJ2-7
CASSSAGGQGHEQYF
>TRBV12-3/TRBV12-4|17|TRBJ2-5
CASSLGPGTGGVETQYF
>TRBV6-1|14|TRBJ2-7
CASMKAGVGYEQYF
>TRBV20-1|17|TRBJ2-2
CSARAGTSGLSTGELFF
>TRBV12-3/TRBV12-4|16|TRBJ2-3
CASSKGNGVGSDTQYF
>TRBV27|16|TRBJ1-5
CASSPTGTGGSQPQHF
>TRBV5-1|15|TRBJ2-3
CASSLGQRDRDTQYF
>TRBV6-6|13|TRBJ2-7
CASTSEGGDEQYF
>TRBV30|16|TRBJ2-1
CAWSVLGQGSYNEQFF
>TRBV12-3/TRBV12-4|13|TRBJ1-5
CASSFGSNQPQHF
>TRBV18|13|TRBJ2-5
CASSPTPQETQYF
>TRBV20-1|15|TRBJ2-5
CSAFPPGQGKETQYF
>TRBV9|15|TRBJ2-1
CASSVGRGAYNEQFF
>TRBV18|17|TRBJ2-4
CASSPLTGEVAKNIQYF
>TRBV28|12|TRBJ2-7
CASGTSPHEQYF
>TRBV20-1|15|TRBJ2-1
CSAPSLAGVGNEQFF
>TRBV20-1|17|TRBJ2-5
CSARDPRTGSRKETQYF
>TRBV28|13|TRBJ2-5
CASRIGVQETQYF
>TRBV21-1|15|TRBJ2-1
CASIQGLGRYNEQFF
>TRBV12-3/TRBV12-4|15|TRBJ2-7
CASNSRLAGDYEQYF
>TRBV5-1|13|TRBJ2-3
CASTEPSTDTQYF
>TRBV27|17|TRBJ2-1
CASSPLGLAGGSGEQFF
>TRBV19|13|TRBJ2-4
CASRSMAKNIQYF